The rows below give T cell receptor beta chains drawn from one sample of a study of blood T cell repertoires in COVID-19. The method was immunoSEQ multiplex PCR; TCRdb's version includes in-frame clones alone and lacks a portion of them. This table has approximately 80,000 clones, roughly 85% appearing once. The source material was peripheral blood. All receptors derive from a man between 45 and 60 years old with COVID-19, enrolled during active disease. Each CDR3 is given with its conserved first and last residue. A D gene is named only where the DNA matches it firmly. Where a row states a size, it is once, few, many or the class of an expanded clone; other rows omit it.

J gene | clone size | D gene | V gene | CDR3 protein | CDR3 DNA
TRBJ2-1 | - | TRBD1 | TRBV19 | CATAGGVYEQFF | TGTGCCACAGCAGGGGGAGTGTATGAGCAGTTCTTC
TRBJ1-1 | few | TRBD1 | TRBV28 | CASSFPGQSETEAFF | TGTGCCAGCAGTTTTCCGGGACAGTCGGAGACTGAAGCTTTCTTT
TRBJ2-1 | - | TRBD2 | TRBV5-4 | CASSSGTSGVYNEQFF | TGTGCCAGCAGCTCGGGGACTAGCGGCGTTTACAATGAGCAGTTCTTC
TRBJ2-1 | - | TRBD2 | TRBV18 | CASSPLGLAGGSYNEQFF | TGTGCCAGCTCACCGTTAGGACTAGCGGGAGGGAGCTACAATGAGCAGTTCTTC
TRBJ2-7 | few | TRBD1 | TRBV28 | CASSLRTGGMNEQYF | TGTGCCAGCAGTTTAAGGACAGGGGGCATGAACGAGCAGTACTTC
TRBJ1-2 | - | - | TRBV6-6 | CASTPAGVEYGYTF | TGTGCCAGCACCCCCGCGGGGGTAGAGTATGGCTACACCTTC
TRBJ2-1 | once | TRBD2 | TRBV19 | CAVTSYNNEQFF | TGTGCCGTGACTAGCTACAACAATGAGCAGTTCTTC
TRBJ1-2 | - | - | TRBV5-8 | CASSARQASNYGYTF | TGTGCCAGCAGCGCCCGACAGGCTTCTAACTATGGCTACACCTTC
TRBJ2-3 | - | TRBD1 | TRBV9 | CASSFSGTGTTDTQYF | TGTGCCAGCAGTTTTTCCGGGACAGGGACCACAGATACGCAGTATTTT
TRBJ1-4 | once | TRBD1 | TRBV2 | CASSLLGTGSEKLFF | TGTGCCAGCAGTCTCCTCGGGACAGGGAGTGAAAAACTGTTTTTT
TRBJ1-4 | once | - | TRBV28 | CASRLDWATNEKLFF | TGTGCCAGCAGACTAGACTGGGCAACTAATGAAAAACTGTTTTTT
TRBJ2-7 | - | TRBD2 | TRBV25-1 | CASSETSGAYEQYF | TGTGCCAGCAGTGAAACTAGCGGAGCCTACGAGCAGTACTTC
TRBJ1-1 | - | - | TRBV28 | CASSPRGEAFF | TGTGCCAGCAGTCCCAGGGGTGAAGCTTTCTTT
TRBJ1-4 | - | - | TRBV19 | CASSTRPLLGRATNEKLFF | TGTGCCAGTAGTACACGCCCCCTTTTGGGGAGAGCAACTAATGAAAAACTGTTTTTT
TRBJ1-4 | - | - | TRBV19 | CASSINGREKLFF | TGTGCCAGTAGTATTAACGGTCGAGAAAAACTGTTTTTT
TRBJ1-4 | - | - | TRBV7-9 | CASSLVETEKLFF | TGTGCCAGCAGCTTAGTGGAGACAGAGAAACTGTTTTTT
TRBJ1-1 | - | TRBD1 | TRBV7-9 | CASSFGQGKPEAFF | TGTGCCAGCAGCTTCGGACAGGGGAAGCCTGAAGCTTTCTTT
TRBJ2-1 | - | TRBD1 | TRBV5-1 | CASSFPGTGGNEQFF | TGCGCCAGCAGCTTCCCCGGGACAGGTGGCAATGAGCAGTTCTTC
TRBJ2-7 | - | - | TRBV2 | CASSDGDISYEQYF | TGTGCCAGCAGTGATGGGGACATATCCTACGAGCAGTACTTC
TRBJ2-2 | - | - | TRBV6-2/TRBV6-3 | CASSSLSGTGELFF | TGTGCCAGCAGTTCCCTCTCCGGCACCGGGGAGCTGTTTTTT
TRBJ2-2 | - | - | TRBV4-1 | CASSSPGHLTGELFF | TGCGCCAGCAGCTCACCGGGACACCTCACCGGGGAGCTGTTTTTT
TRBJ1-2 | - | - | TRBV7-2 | CASSLYGYGYTF | TGTGCCAGCAGCTTATACGGGTATGGCTACACCTTC
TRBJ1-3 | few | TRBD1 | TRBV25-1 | CASSGPRDREGNTIYF | TGTGCCAGCAGTGGACCACGGGACAGGGAAGGAAACACCATATATTTT
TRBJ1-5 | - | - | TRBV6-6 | CATRRGNQPQHF | TGTGCCACCAGGCGGGGAAATCAGCCCCAGCATTTT
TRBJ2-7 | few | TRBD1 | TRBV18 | CASSPDRVSYEQYF | TGTGCCAGCTCACCGGACAGGGTGAGTTACGAGCAGTACTTC
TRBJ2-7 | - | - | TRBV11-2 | CASSLVRDTSYEQYF | TGTGCCAGCAGCTTAGTTCGGGACACCTCCTACGAGCAGTACTTC
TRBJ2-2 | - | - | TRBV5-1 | CASSLTAPNTGELFF | TGCGCCAGCAGCTTGACAGCCCCGAACACCGGGGAGCTGTTTTTT
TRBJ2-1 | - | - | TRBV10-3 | CAISEGRGQFF | TGTGCCATCAGTGAGGGAAGGGGACAGTTCTTC
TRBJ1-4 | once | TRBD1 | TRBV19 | CASSWTGGATNEKLFF | TGTGCCAGTAGTTGGACAGGAGGGGCCACTAATGAAAAACTGTTTTTT
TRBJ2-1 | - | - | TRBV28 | CASTSDSDNEQFF | TGTGCCAGCACCTCGGACTCCGACAATGAGCAGTTCTTC
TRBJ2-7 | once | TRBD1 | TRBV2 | CASSRQGPEQYF | TGTGCCAGCAGCCGACAGGGACCCGAGCAGTACTTC
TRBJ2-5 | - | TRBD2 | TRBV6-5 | CASSLAGGAQETQYF | TGTGCCAGCAGTTTAGCGGGAGGGGCCCAAGAGACCCAGTACTTC
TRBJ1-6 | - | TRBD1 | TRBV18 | CASSPRQGSNSPLHF | TGTGCCAGCTCACCCCGACAGGGGAGTAATTCACCCCTCCACTTT
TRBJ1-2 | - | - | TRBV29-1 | CSVEEGRASYGYTF | TGCAGCGTTGAAGAGGGCAGGGCTAGCTATGGCTACACCTTC
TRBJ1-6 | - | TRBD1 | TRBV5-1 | CASSARDRDYSPLHF | TGCGCCAGCAGCGCCCGGGACAGGGATTACTCACCCCTCCACTTT
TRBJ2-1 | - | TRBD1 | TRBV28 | CASSAPGTGGVDEQFF | TGTGCCAGCAGTGCCCCCGGGACAGGGGGCGTGGATGAGCAGTTCTTC
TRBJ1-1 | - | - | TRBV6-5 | CASSPRSGLKAFF | TGTGCCAGCAGCCCGCGGTCGGGATTGAAGGCTTTCTTT
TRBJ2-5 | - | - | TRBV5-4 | CASSLGLQETQYF | TGTGCCAGCAGCTTGGGACTTCAAGAGACCCAGTACTTC
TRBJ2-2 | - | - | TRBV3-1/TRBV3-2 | CASTSLAGELFF | TGTGCCAGCACTAGCTTGGCCGGGGAGCTGTTTTTT
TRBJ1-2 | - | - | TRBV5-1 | CASSRGNLYGYTF | TGCGCCAGCAGCCGGGGGAACCTCTATGGCTACACCTTC
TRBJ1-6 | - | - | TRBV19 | CATSGSDNSPLHF | TGTGCCACCTCAGGGTCCGATAATTCACCCCTCCACTTT
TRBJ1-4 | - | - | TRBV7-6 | CASSLVRGDEKLFF | TGTGCCAGCAGCTTAGTCAGGGGTGACGAAAAACTGTTTTTT
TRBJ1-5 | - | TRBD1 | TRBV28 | CASRGAGGPHQPQHF | TGTGCCAGCAGAGGGGCAGGGGGCCCCCATCAGCCCCAGCATTTT
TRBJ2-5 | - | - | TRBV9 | CASSVDTGRHQETQYF | TGTGCCAGCAGCGTCGACACAGGGCGCCACCAAGAGACCCAGTACTTC
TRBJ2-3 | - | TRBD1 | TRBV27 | CASSWGQTSTDTQYF | TGTGCCAGCAGTTGGGGACAGACTAGCACAGATACGCAGTATTTT
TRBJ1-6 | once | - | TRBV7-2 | CASSLAGVGNSPLHF | TGTGCCAGCAGCTTAGCAGGGGTCGGGAATTCACCCCTCCACTTT
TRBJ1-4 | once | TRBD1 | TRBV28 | CASSWGQGNEKLFF | TGTGCCAGCAGTTGGGGACAGGGAAATGAAAAACTGTTTTTT
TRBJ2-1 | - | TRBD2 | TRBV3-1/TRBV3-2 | CASSQMRIAGAYNEQFF | TGTGCCAGCAGCCAAATGAGGATAGCGGGAGCCTACAATGAGCAGTTCTTC
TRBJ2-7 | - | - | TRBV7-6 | CASSHGGGGLGYEQYF | TGTGCCAGCAGCCACGGGGGTGGGGGTTTAGGGTACGAGCAGTACTTC
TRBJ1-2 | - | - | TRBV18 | CASSRGDSVYGYTF | TGTGCCAGCTCACGAGGAGATTCCGTCTATGGCTACACCTTC
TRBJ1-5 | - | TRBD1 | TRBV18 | CASSTGANQPQHF | TGTGCCAGCTCCACAGGGGCCAATCAGCCCCAGCATTTT
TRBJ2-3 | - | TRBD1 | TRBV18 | CASSLGQGSTDTQYF | TGTGCCAGCTCATTGGGACAGGGGAGCACAGATACGCAGTATTTT
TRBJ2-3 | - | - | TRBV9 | CASSVSITDTQYF | TGTGCCAGCAGCGTAAGCATCACAGATACGCAGTATTTT
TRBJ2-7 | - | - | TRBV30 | CASNRAYEQYF | TGTGCATCGAACAGGGCCTACGAGCAGTACTTC
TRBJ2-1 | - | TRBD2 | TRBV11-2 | CATSSGRVSYEQFF | TGTGCCACATCTAGCGGGAGAGTTAGCTATGAGCAGTTCTTC
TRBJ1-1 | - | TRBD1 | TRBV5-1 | CASSLSGTGNTEAFF | TGCGCCAGCAGCCTCTCAGGGACAGGGAACACTGAAGCTTTCTTT
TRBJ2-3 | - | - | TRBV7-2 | CASSVTRGGDTQYF | TGTGCCAGCAGCGTGACTAGGGGGGGAGATACGCAGTATTTT